The next 7 T cell receptor beta chains were all read from a single sample in a study of blood T cell repertoires in COVID-19. TCRdb's table, derived via immunoSEQ multiplex PCR, lists solely in-frame clones and lacks some. The sample has 150,000 to 200,000 clones, approximately 86% seen once; the top ten hold about 7.3%. The sequenced sample was peripheral blood. All receptors derive from a man in his fifties or sixties with active or convalescent COVID-19.

V is TRBV11-3 and J is TRBJ2-7, with D unresolved. The germline V gene encodes CDR1 SGHNT and CDR2 YENEEA. The ends were cut back, 3 bases at V and 3 bases at J, with 15 bases in the middle. CDR3 length: 15 amino acids. As DNA, the CDR3 is TGTGCCAGCAGCTTGAGGTCCCTGGTTGGCTACGAGCAGTACTTC. Encoded protein: CASSLRSLVGYEQYF.

The chain's CDR3 is CASSIRSGGTGANVLTF. The CDR3 DNA is TGTGCCAGTAGTATTCGATCAGGGGGCACTGGGGCCAACGTCCTGACTTTC. The J gene is TRBJ2-6, the V gene TRBV19; 8 nucleotides match TRBD1. The CDR3 length is 17 residues. J lost 2 bases, V lost 3 bases, and 6 bases had no gene match. Germline CDR1 LNHDA, CDR2 SQIVND (reference sequence).

The chain carries TRBV4-2 and TRBJ2-7; 7 bases are shared with TRBD2. Trimming removed 0 bases from V and 3 bases from J; junction bases left unmatched: 8. The CDR3 is made up of 16 amino acids. In germline, CDR1 is LGHNA, CDR2 YNFKEQ. In nucleotides, the CDR3 is TGTGCCAGCAGCCAAGAAAGCTCGCGGGGGAGCTACGAGCAGTACTTC. Encoded protein: CASSQESSRGSYEQYF.

V is TRBV9 and J is TRBJ2-7, with 9 bases matching TRBD2. The CDR3 consists of 14 residues. CDR1 is SGDLS, CDR2 YYNGEE, per germline. V was clipped by 4 bases and J by 6 bases; unmatched bases: 8. DNA of the CDR3: TGTGCCAGCAGCACCCTAGCGGGATCCGCCGAGCAGTACTTC. Translation: CASSTLAGSAEQYF.

A single count supports this clone. The chain couples TRBV9 to TRBJ1-4, with D hard to call. CDR1 is SGDLS, CDR2 YYNGEE, per germline. The CDR3 has 16 residues. V was trimmed by 0 bases and J by 4 bases, leaving 13 bases between them. CDR3 in amino acids: CASSVAGSNFNEKLFF. CDR3 sequence (DNA): TGTGCCAGCAGCGTAGCGGGATCCAATTTTAATGAAAAACTGTTTTTT.

The V call is TRBV7-3, the J call TRBJ2-2, with TRBD2 matching over 13 bases. The CDR3 contains 14 residues. V lost 5 bases and J lost 8; bases outside the gene matches: 2. Looked up from germline, CDR1 is SGHTA and CDR2 is FQGTGA. The CDR3 nucleotides read TGTGCCAGCAGCCGGACTAGCGGGAGTGGGGAGCTGTTTTTT. Protein product: CASSRTSGSGELFF.

The chain carries TRBV6-6 and TRBJ2-7; TRBD1 aligns across 8 bases. The V segment lost 6 bases and the J segment 5 bases; nucleotides outside the gene matches: 9. The CDR3 length is 14 residues. Looked up from germline, CDR1 is MNHNY and CDR2 is SVGAGI (reference sequence). The CDR3 coding sequence is TGTGCCAGCAGCTCAGCTCAGGGGGCCCACGAGCAGTACTTC. It encodes CASSSAQGAHEQYF.